This TCR beta chain was identified during a study of CD8 T cells in Susac syndrome. For this clonotype: Its cognate antigen is unknown.

The RNA input was roughly 0.45 to 1 ug, and it was reverse transcribed with random hexamers. TCR beta CDR3 was amplified by immunoSEQ multiplex PCR. This amplification extended across 54 Vbeta and 13 Jbeta segments. TCRdb called the immunoSEQ multiplex PCR reads again in MiXCR, with one record for every CDR3 protein. The sample includes about 85,000 distinct CDR3 sequences, 95% of them seen just once. Overall study findings and caveats: In its TCR sequencing and HLA analysis, the study acknowledged that the number of individuals was relatively small. Across the total CD8+ repertoires, around 16 Susac-specific public clones were found. The CD8+ TEMRA repertoires yielded 5 or 6 such clones. Susac syndrome CD8+ repertoires were clonally expanded, most strongly in CD8+ TEMRA cells.

V was pared by 7 bases and J by 4 bases, with 12 bases between. This CDR3 region has 13 residues. Germline CDR1 KGHDR, CDR2 SFDVKD. Sequenced input: CD8+ T cells from PBMCs. This receptor was obtained from a human donor with Susac syndrome. The chain has TRBV24-1 and TRBJ1-2, with D hard to call. CDR3 protein: CATRSADPYGYTF. As DNA, the CDR3 is TGTGCCACCAGGTCTGCGGATCCCTATGGCTACACCTTC.